The clone carrying this T cell receptor beta chain was found once. Its target is unknown. The data belong to a study of T cell responses to AZD1222 COVID-19 vaccine. Study-wide results and limits: Females made up more of the donors, who were largely white British, and clonal diversity may have come out too low. Spike regions recognized by vaccine-associated CD4 TCRs spanned the protein, led by 160-218 and 743-854. Two AZD1222 doses significantly raised spike-specific TCR breadth and depth over controls.

The CDR3 is 13 residues long. Germline CDR1 SGHTA, CDR2 FQGTGA. V lost 4 bases to trimming and J lost 8 bases; unmatched junction nucleotides: 4. The data were produced by immunoSEQ multiplex PCR, yet TCRdb's version contains in-frame clones alone and is incomplete. This sample has over 130,000 clones; 85% to 90% occur once, and the top ten carry under 2%. This chain connects TRBV7-3 to TRBJ1-2, with TRBD1 identical over 10 bases. This TCR came from an adult who received the AZD1222 COVID-19 vaccine. The starting material was peripheral blood, obtained 28 days after the second AZD1222 dose. In nucleotides, the CDR3 is TGTGCCAGCAGCTCTGGACAGGGGGGCGGCTACACCTTC. It specifies CASSSGQGGGYTF.